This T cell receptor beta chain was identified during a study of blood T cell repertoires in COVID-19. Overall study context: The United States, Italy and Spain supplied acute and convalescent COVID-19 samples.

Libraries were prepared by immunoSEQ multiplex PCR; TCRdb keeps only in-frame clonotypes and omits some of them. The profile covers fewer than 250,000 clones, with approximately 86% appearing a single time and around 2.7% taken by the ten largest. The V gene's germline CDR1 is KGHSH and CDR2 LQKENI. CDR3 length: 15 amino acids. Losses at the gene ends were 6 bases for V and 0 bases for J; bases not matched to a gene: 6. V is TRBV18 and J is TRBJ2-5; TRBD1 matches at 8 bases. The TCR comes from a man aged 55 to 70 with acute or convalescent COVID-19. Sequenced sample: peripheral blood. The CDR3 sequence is CASSPQTGDQETQYF. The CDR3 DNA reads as TGTGCCAGCTCCCCCCAGACAGGGGACCAAGAGACCCAGTACTTC.